The source of this T cell receptor beta chain is a study of Graves' ophthalmopathy and Graves' hyperthyroidism. The CDR3 covers 16 residues. V shed 3 bases, J shed 0 bases, and the junction held 2 bases outside the gene matches. Germline V gives CDR1 KGHDR, CDR2 SFDVKD. A few counts support this clonotype. Antigen unknown. Hyperthyroidism cases were recent diagnoses of under 2 months' duration in people aged 18 to 65. Exclusion applied to patients with other autoimmune diseases, uncontrolled infections, pregnancy or lactation. Reliance was placed on clinical symptoms, serum thyroxine, TRAb, thyroid ultrasound and orbital computed tomography for diagnosis. Study-level points and caveats: Blood repertoires reportedly contained most expanded thyroid clonotypes above 0.001 frequency.

The study amplified TCR beta CDR3 regions using RNA transcripts. The workflow started with a first-round RT-PCR run with HTBI primers and then moved on to a second-round multiplex PCR. One entry per CDR3 protein results from TCRdb running MiXCR on the multiplex PCR reads. The table includes 350,000 to 400,000 distinct CDR3 sequences, less than 20% detected once. What was sequenced was peripheral blood. The chain is built from TRBV24-1 and TRBJ2-2; the match to TRBD2 covers 8 bases. This TCR was sampled from a woman aged 18-29 years with stable Graves' hyperthyroidism. This chain's CDR3 is CATSDPGLANTGELFF. CDR3 DNA sequence: TGTGCCACCAGTGATCCGGGACTAGCGAACACCGGGGAGCTGTTTTTT.